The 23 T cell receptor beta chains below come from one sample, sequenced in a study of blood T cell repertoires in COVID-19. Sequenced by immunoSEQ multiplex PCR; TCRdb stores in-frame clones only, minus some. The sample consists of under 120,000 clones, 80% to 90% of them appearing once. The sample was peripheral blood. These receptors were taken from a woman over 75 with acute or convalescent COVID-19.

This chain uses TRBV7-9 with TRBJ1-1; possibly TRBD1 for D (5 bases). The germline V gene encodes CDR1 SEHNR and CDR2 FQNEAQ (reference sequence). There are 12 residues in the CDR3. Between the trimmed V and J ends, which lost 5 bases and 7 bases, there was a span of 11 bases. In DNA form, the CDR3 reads TGTGCCAGCAGCCCGCAGACAGTTGAAGCTTTCTTT. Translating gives CASSPQTVEAFF.

CDR3 protein: CAWSLPPVSTGNTF. The CDR3 coding sequence is TGTGCCTGGAGCCTCCCTCCGGTTTCTACAGGCAACACCTTC. This sequence joins TRBV30 and TRBJ1-2, with D maybe TRBD1 (5 bases). CDR3 length: 14 amino acids. The V and J ends lost 3 bases and 12 bases respectively, with 23 bases between them. Per germline, CDR1 GTSNPN and CDR2 SVGIG (reference sequence).

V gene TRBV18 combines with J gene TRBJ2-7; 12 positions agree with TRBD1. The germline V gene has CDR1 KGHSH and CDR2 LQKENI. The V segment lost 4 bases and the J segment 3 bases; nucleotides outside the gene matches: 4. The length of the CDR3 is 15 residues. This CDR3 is CASSRGQGAIYEQYF. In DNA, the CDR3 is TGTGCCAGCTCACGGGGACAGGGGGCAATCTACGAGCAGTACTTC.

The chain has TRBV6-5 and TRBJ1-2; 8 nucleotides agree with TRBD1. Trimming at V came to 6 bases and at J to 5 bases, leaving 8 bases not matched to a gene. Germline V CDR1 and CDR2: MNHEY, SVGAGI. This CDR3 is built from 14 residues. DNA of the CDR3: TGTGCCAGCAGCCTGCAGGGGGCAAGTTATGGCTACACCTTC. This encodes CASSLQGASYGYTF.

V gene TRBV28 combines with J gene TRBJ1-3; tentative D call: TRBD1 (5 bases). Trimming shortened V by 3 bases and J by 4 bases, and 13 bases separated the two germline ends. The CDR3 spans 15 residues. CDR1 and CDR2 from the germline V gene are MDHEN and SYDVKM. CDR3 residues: CASSLTVTTGNTIYF. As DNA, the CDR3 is TGTGCCAGCAGTTTGACAGTTACGACGGGAAACACCATATATTTT.

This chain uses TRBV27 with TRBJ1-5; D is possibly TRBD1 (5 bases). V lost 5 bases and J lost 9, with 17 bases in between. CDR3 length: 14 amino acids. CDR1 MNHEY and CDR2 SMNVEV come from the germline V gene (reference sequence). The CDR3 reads CASSHRGVIRPQHF. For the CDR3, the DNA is TGTGCCAGCAGTCACCGGGGGGTCATCAGGCCCCAGCATTTT.

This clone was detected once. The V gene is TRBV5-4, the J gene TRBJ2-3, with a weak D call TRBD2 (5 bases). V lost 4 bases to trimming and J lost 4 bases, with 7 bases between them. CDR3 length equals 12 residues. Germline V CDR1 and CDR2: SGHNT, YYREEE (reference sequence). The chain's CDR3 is CASSRRPDTQYF. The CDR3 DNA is TGTGCCAGCAGCAGGAGGCCAGATACGCAGTATTTT. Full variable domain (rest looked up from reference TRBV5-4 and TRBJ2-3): ETGVTQSPTHLIKTRGQQVTLRCSSQSGHNTVSWYQQALGQGPQFIFQYYREEENGRGNFPPRFSGLQFPNYSSELNVNALELDDSALYLCASSRRPDTQYFGPGTRLTVL.

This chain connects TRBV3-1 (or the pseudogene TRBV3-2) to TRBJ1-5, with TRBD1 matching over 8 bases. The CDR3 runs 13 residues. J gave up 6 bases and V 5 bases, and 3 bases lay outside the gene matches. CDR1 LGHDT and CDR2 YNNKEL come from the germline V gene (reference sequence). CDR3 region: CASSFQGAQPQHF. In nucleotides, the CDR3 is TGTGCCAGCAGCTTTCAGGGGGCTCAGCCCCAGCATTTT.

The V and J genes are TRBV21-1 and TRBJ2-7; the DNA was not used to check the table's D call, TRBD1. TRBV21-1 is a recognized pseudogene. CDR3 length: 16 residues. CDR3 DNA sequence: TGTGCCAGCAGCAAAGCCCCGAACAGGGTAAGGTACGAGCAGTACTTC. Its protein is CASSKAPNRVRYEQYF.

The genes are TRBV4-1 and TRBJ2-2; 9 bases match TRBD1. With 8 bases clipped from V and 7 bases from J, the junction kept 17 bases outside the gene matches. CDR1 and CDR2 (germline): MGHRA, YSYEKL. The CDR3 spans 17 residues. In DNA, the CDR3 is TGCGCCAGCCGGGGCCTAGGACGGGACAGGGTATACGGGGAGCTGTTTTTT. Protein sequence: CASRGLGRDRVYGELFF.

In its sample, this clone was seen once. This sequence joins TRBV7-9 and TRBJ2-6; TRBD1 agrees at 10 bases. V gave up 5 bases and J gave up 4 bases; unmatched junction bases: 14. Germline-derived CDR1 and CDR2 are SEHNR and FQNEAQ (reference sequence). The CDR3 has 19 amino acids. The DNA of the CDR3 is TGTGCCAGCAGCGCAGGGGACAGGGGACCTCCGACGGGGGCCAACGTCCTGACTTTC. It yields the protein CASSAGDRGPPTGANVLTF.

CDR3: CASSLVRERGEKLFF. The CDR3 DNA reads as TGCGCCAGCAGCTTGGTGCGGGAAAGAGGTGAAAAACTGTTTTTT. The chain links TRBV5-1 to TRBJ1-4; D unclear. The CDR3 length is 15 residues. Germline CDR1 and CDR2: SGHRS and YFSETQ. V lost 0 bases to trimming and J lost 7 bases, with 13 bases between them.

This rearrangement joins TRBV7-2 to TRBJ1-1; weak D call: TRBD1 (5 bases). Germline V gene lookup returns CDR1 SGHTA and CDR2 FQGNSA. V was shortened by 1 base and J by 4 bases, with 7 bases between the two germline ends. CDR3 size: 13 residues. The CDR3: CASSLGDSTEAFF. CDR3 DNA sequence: TGTGCCAGCAGCTTAGGAGACAGCACTGAAGCTTTCTTT.

CDR3 DNA sequence: TGTGCCAGCAGCCCGGACAGGGGAGGGTCCGGGGAGCTGTTTTTT. Translation: CASSPDRGGSGELFF. The chain employs TRBV7-3 and TRBJ2-2, with 9 bases that match TRBD1. With 5 bases clipped from V and 6 bases from J, the junction kept 7 bases outside the gene matches. CDR3 length: 15 residues. The germline gives CDR1 SGHTA, CDR2 FQGTGA.

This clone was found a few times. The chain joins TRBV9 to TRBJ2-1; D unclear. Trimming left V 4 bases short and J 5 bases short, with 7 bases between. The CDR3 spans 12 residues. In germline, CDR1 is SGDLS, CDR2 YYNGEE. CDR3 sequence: CASSPEDNEQFF. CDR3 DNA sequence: TGTGCCAGCAGCCCCGAGGACAATGAGCAGTTCTTC.

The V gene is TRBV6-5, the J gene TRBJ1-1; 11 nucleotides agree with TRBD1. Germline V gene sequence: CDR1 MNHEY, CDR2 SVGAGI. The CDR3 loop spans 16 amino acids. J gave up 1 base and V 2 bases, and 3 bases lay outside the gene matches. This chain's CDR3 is CASSYAGTGGNTEAFF. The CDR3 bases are TGTGCCAGCAGTTACGCCGGGACAGGGGGGAACACTGAAGCTTTCTTT.

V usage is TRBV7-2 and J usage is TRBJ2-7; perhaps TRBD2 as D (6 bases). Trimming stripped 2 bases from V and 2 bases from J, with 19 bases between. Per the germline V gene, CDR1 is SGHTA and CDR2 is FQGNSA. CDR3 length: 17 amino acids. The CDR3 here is CASSLSAAGRAAYEQYF. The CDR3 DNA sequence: TGTGCCAGCAGCTTAAGTGCGGCGGGGCGCGCAGCCTACGAGCAGTACTTC.

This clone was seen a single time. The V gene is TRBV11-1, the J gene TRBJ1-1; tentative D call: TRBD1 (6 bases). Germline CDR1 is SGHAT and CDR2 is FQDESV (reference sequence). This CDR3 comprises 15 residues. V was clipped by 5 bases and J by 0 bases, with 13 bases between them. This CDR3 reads CASSPRRGMNTEAFF. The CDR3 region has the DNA TGTGCCAGCAGCCCCCGCAGGGGAATGAACACTGAAGCTTTCTTT.

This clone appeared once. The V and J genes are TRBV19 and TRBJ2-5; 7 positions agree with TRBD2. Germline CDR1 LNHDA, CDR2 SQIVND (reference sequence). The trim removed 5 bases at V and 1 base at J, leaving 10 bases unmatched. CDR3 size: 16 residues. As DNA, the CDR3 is TGTGCCAGTAGTCGTTACTGGCGGGGGTTCCAAGAGACCCAGTACTTC. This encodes CASSRYWRGFQETQYF.

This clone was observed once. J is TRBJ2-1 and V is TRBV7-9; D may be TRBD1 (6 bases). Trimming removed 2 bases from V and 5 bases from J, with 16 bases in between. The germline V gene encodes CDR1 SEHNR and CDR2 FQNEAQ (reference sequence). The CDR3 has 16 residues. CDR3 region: CASSLLYRTVNNEQFF. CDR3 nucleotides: TGTGCCAGCAGCTTACTTTATCGGACAGTAAACAATGAGCAGTTCTTC.

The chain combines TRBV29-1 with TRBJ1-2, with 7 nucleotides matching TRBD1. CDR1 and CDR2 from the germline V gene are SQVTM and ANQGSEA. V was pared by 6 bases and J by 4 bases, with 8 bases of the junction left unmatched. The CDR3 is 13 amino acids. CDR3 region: CSVMTTGSYGYTF. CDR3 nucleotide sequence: TGCAGCGTCATGACGACAGGGAGCTATGGCTACACCTTC.

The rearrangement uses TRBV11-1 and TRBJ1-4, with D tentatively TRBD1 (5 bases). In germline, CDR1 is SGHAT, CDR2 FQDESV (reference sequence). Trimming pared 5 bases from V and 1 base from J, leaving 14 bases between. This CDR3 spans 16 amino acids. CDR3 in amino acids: CASSPGWRGTNEKLFF. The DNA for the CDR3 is TGTGCCAGCAGCCCCGGTTGGAGGGGAACTAATGAAAAACTGTTTTTT. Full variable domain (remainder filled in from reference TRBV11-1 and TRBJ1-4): EAEVAQSPRYKITEKSQAVAFWCDPISGHATLYWYRQILGQGPELLVQFQDESVVDDSQLPKDRFSAERLKGVDSTLKIQPAELGDSAMYLCASSPGWRGTNEKLFFGSGTQLSVL.

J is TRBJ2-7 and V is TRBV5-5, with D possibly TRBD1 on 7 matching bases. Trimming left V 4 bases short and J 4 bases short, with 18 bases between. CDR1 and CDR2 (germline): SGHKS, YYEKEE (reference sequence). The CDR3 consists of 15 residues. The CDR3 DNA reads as TGTGCCAGCAGCGCCGAGGGGCAGGGGGGTTACGAGCAGTACTTC. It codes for CASSAEGQGGYEQYF.